The sample holds a few counts of the clone carrying this T cell receptor (beta chain). The data belong to a study of T cells in Graves' hyperthyroidism and ophthalmopathy. Researchers amplified the TCR beta CDR3 regions from RNA transcripts. HTBI primers were employed in a first-round RT-PCR of the TCR CDR3. TCRdb reanalysed the multiplex PCR reads using MiXCR and keeps one entry per CDR3 protein. This sample carries about 250,000 distinct CDR3 sequences, around 15% of them seen once, and the ten largest clones take roughly 31%. Sequenced: blood. This TCR was sampled from a woman in her forties or fifties with Graves' hyperthyroidism that later progressed to Graves' ophthalmopathy.

CDR3 region: CASSRTNEQFF. CDR3 sequence (DNA): TGTGCCAGCAGCCGCACAAATGAGCAGTTCTTC. This chain joins TRBV3-1 and TRBJ2-1, with unresolved D. The CDR3 has 11 residues. V lost 4 bases, J lost 7 bases, and 5 bases lay in between. Per the germline V gene, CDR1 is LGHDT and CDR2 is YNNKEL (reference sequence).